These T cell receptor beta chains were read from a single sample in a study of cytomegalovirus exposure and HLA in healthy donors. Here immunoSEQ multiplex PCR was the method, and the copy in TCRdb shows in-frame clones only, minus some. Among some 20,000 clones listed, less than 85% were seen once. The sequenced sample was PBMCs. The receptors shown here come from a human donor in good health. The CDR3 runs from the conserved cysteine through the conserved F or W. The D gene is left open where the match is weak. Clone size, where shown, is once, few, many, or a class for clones that have expanded.

j_gene: TRBJ1-3; v_gene: TRBV14; d_gene: -; abundance: -; CDR3nt: TGTGCCAGCAGCCAAGTTGGGACTCTCTCTGGAAACACCATATATTTT; CDR3aa: CASSQVGTLSGNTIYF
j_gene: TRBJ1-2; v_gene: TRBV6-6; d_gene: -; abundance: -; CDR3nt: TGTGCCAGCAGTTGGTCACAGGGAGAAAGTGGCTACACCTTC; CDR3aa: CASSWSQGESGYTF
j_gene: TRBJ2-7; v_gene: TRBV2; d_gene: -; abundance: -; CDR3nt: TGTGCCAGCAAATCGCGGGGATCCTCCTACGAGCAGTACTTC; CDR3aa: CASKSRGSSYEQYF
j_gene: TRBJ2-3; v_gene: TRBV28; d_gene: TRBD1; abundance: once; CDR3nt: TGTGCCAGCAGTTCGGGACAGCTCCGTAATACGCAGTATTTT; CDR3aa: CASSSGQLRNTQYF
j_gene: TRBJ1-2; v_gene: TRBV7-9; d_gene: -; abundance: -; CDR3nt: TGTGCCAGCAGTCTGGGAGGGAACTATGGCTACACCTTC; CDR3aa: CASSLGGNYGYTF
j_gene: TRBJ1-2; v_gene: TRBV29-1; d_gene: TRBD1; abundance: -; CDR3nt: TGCAGCGCCGCGCGACAGGGGAACTATGGCTACACCTTC; CDR3aa: CSAARQGNYGYTF
j_gene: TRBJ1-6; v_gene: TRBV11-2; d_gene: TRBD1; abundance: -; CDR3nt: TGTGCCAGCAGCTTAGAGCGGACAGGATCTTCACCCCTCCACTTT; CDR3aa: CASSLERTGSSPLHF
j_gene: TRBJ2-7; v_gene: TRBV6-5; d_gene: -; abundance: -; CDR3nt: TGTGCCAGCAGTTGGATGGCGGGGAGCTCCTACGAGCAGTACTTC; CDR3aa: CASSWMAGSSYEQYF
j_gene: TRBJ2-5; v_gene: TRBV9; d_gene: TRBD2; abundance: -; CDR3nt: TGTGCCAGCAGCGTATGGGCGGGAGAAGGTGAGACCCAGTACTTC; CDR3aa: CASSVWAGEGETQYF
j_gene: TRBJ2-1; v_gene: TRBV30; d_gene: -; abundance: -; CDR3nt: TGTGCCTGGAGTCACTCCGACCTTGAGGGATACAATGAGCAGTTCTTC; CDR3aa: CAWSHSDLEGYNEQFF
j_gene: TRBJ2-3; v_gene: TRBV25-1; d_gene: TRBD1; abundance: -; CDR3nt: TGTGCCAGCAGTGACTCCGGGACAGGGGCGGCAGATACGCAGTATTTT; CDR3aa: CASSDSGTGAADTQYF
j_gene: TRBJ2-7; v_gene: TRBV7-2; d_gene: TRBD2; abundance: -; CDR3nt: TGTGCCAGCAGCTTAAATAGGGTAGCGGGAGAAGAGCAGTACTTC; CDR3aa: CASSLNRVAGEEQYF
j_gene: TRBJ2-6; v_gene: TRBV11-3; d_gene: -; abundance: -; CDR3nt: TGTGCCAGCAGCGTTAACTCTGGGGCCAACGTCCTGACTTTC; CDR3aa: CASSVNSGANVLTF
j_gene: TRBJ1-1; v_gene: TRBV6-6; d_gene: TRBD1; abundance: -; CDR3nt: TGTGCCAGCAGGGACAACAGGGGACCCTTGAACACTGAAGCTTTCTTT; CDR3aa: CASRDNRGPLNTEAFF
j_gene: TRBJ2-5; v_gene: TRBV5-4; d_gene: TRBD1; abundance: -; CDR3nt: TGTGCCAGCAGCTTGGTCACCGGGACAGGGAGGGAGACCCAGTACTTC; CDR3aa: CASSLVTGTGRETQYF
j_gene: TRBJ2-1; v_gene: TRBV5-5; d_gene: -; abundance: -; CDR3nt: TGTGCCAGCAGCTTCTACAGGTACAATGAGCAGTTCTTC; CDR3aa: CASSFYRYNEQFF
j_gene: TRBJ2-5; v_gene: TRBV29-1; d_gene: TRBD2; abundance: few; CDR3nt: TGCAGCGTTGACGATAGCGGGAGGAGGAAGGAGACCCAGTACTTC; CDR3aa: CSVDDSGRRKETQYF
j_gene: TRBJ2-1; v_gene: TRBV20-1; d_gene: -; abundance: -; CDR3nt: TGCAGTGCCACGGTAAATGAGCAGTTCTTC; CDR3aa: CSATVNEQFF
j_gene: TRBJ2-1; v_gene: TRBV27; d_gene: -; abundance: -; CDR3nt: TGTGCCAGCAGTTTATCTAGCCGCGGCGGCGGTGAGCAGTTCTTC; CDR3aa: CASSLSSRGGGEQFF
j_gene: TRBJ2-7; v_gene: TRBV19; d_gene: -; abundance: -; CDR3nt: TGTGCCAGTAGTATACCGGGCTACGAGCAGTACTTC; CDR3aa: CASSIPGYEQYF
j_gene: TRBJ1-1; v_gene: TRBV5-4; d_gene: -; abundance: -; CDR3nt: TGTGCCAGCAGCTTCCGGAACACTGAAGCTTTCTTT; CDR3aa: CASSFRNTEAFF
j_gene: TRBJ2-5; v_gene: TRBV9; d_gene: -; abundance: -; CDR3nt: TGTGCCAGCAGCGTAGTGTCAGGGGAGGGGACCCAGTACTTC; CDR3aa: CASSVVSGEGTQYF
j_gene: TRBJ2-5; v_gene: TRBV5-4; d_gene: -; abundance: -; CDR3nt: TGTGCCAGCAGCTTATTACAGCAAGAGACCCAGTACTTC; CDR3aa: CASSLLQQETQYF
j_gene: TRBJ2-2; v_gene: TRBV11-2; d_gene: -; abundance: -; CDR3nt: TGTGCCAGCAGCTTATACCCAGAATTTGACATACACACCGGGGAGCTGTTTTTT; CDR3aa: CASSLYPEFDIHTGELFF
j_gene: TRBJ2-3; v_gene: TRBV5-6; d_gene: -; abundance: -; CDR3nt: TGTGCCAGCAGCTGGGGGGAGACGGGCACAGATACGCAGTATTTT; CDR3aa: CASSWGETGTDTQYF
j_gene: TRBJ1-1; v_gene: TRBV28; d_gene: TRBD1; abundance: -; CDR3nt: TGTGCCAGCACCTTGACAGGGAAAGCTTTCTTT; CDR3aa: CASTLTGKAFF